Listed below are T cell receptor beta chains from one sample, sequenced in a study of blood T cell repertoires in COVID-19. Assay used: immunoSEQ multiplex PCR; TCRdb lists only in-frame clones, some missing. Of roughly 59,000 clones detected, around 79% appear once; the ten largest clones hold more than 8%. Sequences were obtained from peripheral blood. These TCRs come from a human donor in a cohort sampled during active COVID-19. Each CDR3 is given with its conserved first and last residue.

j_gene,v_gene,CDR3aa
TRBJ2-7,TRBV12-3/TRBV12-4,CASSPGRVEQYF
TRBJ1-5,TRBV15,CATSRGGGGQPQHF
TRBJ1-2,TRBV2,CASRFTGSQRLYGYTF
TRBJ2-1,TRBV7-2,CASSLAGGNEQFF
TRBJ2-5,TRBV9,CASSTGDRNQETQYF
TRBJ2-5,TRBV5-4,CASSSDRGRLETQYF
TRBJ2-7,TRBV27,CASSLGSSQGYEQYF
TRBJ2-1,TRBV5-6,CASSLEAGGAVF
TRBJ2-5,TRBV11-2,CASSSRDSFPLRETQYF
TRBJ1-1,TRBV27,CASSLPGHIDTEAFF
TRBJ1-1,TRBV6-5,CASSSQGRNTEAFF
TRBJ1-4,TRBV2,CASSGTGGREKLFF
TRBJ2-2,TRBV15,CATSRDRAGAGELFF
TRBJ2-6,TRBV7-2,CATLRISGANVLTF
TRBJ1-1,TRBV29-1,CSVERDLNTEAFF
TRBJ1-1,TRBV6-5,CASSYWTENTEAFF
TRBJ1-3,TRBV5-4,CASSFGTYSGNTIYF
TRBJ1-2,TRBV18,CASSPPIQERYGYTF
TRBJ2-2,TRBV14,CASSQYTGLGTGELFF
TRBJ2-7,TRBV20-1,CSASGTGAGGHEQYF
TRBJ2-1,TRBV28,CASRYHLGTSGNEQFF
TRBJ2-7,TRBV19,CASSLHRGLYEQYF
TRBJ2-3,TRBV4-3,CASSQERGGTGTDTQYF
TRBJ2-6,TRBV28,CASLRYGGATNSGANVLTF
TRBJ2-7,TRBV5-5,CASSFTGYEQYF
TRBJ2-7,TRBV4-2,CASSPRTSGDYEQYF
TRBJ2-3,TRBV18,CASSPLREDTQYF
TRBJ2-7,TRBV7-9,CASSDNEGGYEQYF
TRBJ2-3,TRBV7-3,CASSLPPAPGKYF
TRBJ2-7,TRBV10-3,CAISDTGSGYEQYF
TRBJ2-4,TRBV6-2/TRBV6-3,CASSYSDRDIQYF
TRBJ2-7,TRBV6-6,CASSYVLAYEQYF
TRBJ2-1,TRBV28,CASSPHTSGSKDEQFF
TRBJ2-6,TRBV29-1,CSVEGLAGANVLTF
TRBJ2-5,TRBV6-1,CASSETGETQYF
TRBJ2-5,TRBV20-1,CSASWGTETQYF
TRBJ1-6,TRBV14,CASSRGTFGNSPLHF
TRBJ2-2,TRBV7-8,CASSLVSAGVSTGELFF
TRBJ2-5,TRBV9,CASSVGGVQETQYF
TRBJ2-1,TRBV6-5,CASSYGRANEQFF
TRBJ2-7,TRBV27,CASKGIAGPTYEQYF
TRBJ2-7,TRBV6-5,CASSPTGTGTEQYF
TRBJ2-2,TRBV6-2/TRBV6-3,CASSRTGYNTGELFF
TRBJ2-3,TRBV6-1,CASSEAESGPPIDTQYF
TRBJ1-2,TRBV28,CASRVTGTGPYGYTF
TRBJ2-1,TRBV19,CASQPGTASYNEQFF
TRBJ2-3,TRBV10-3,CAISQRGRGTDTQYF
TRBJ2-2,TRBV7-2,CASSRIAGGPTGELFF
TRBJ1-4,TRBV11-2,CASSLDTSATNEKLFF
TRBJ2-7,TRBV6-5,CASSLTSGSYEQYF
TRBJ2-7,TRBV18,CASSELAGETEQYF
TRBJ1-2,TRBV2,CASRDGQGLRTGYTF
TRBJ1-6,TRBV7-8,CASSLARGYNSPLHF
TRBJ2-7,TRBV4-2,CASSQGAVGAYEQYF
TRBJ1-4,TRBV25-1,CASSESGGSNEKLFF
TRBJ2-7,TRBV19,CASRGRVHPYEQYF